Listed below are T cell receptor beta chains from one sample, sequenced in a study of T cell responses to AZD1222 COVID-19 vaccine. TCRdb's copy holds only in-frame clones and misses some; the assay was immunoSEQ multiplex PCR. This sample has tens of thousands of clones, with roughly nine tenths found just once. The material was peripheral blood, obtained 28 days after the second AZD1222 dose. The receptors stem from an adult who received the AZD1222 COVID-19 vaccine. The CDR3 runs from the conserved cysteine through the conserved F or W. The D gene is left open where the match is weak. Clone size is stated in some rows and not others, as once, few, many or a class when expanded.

cdr3_nt: TGTGCCAGCAGCTTAACCCACAGGGAAGAGACCCAGTACTTC
cdr3_aa: CASSLTHREETQYF
cdr3_length: 14
j_call: TRBJ2-5
v_call: TRBV11-3
clone_size: NA
d_call: NA

cdr3_nt: TGCGCCAGCAGCTTCCGGGACTCCACCTACGAGCAGTACTTC
cdr3_aa: CASSFRDSTYEQYF
cdr3_length: 14
j_call: TRBJ2-7
v_call: TRBV5-1
clone_size: NA
d_call: NA

cdr3_nt: TGTGCCAGCAAGGGGACAGGGTGGACCCAGTACTTC
cdr3_aa: CASKGTGWTQYF
cdr3_length: 12
j_call: TRBJ2-5
v_call: TRBV27
clone_size: NA
d_call: TRBD1

cdr3_nt: TGTGCCAGCAGCTTGGGTGGGGGACAGGGGGCCCAAGAGACCCAGTACTTC
cdr3_aa: CASSLGGGQGAQETQYF
cdr3_length: 17
j_call: TRBJ2-5
v_call: TRBV11-3
clone_size: few
d_call: TRBD1

cdr3_nt: TGTGCCAGCAGCTTGGGCCAGGGGGCGCTTGGGGCCAACGTCCTGACTTTC
cdr3_aa: CASSLGQGALGANVLTF
cdr3_length: 17
j_call: TRBJ2-6
v_call: TRBV11-3
clone_size: once
d_call: TRBD1

cdr3_nt: TGTGCCAGCAGCGAGGGGGCCCGATATGGCTACACCTTC
cdr3_aa: CASSEGARYGYTF
cdr3_length: 13
j_call: TRBJ1-2
v_call: TRBV9
clone_size: NA
d_call: TRBD1

cdr3_nt: TGTGCCAGCAGCTTATTTCCCCTGGTACGGGAGCAAGAGACCCAGTACTTC
cdr3_aa: CASSLFPLVREQETQYF
cdr3_length: 17
j_call: TRBJ2-5
v_call: TRBV7-9
clone_size: NA
d_call: NA

cdr3_nt: TGCGCCAGCAGCTTTGACAGGGCAGATACGCAGTATTTT
cdr3_aa: CASSFDRADTQYF
cdr3_length: 13
j_call: TRBJ2-3
v_call: TRBV5-1
clone_size: NA
d_call: TRBD1

cdr3_nt: TGCGCCAGCAGCTTGGCAGGTCCGGGGGCTAACTATGGCTACACCTTC
cdr3_aa: CASSLAGPGANYGYTF
cdr3_length: 16
j_call: TRBJ1-2
v_call: TRBV5-1
clone_size: NA
d_call: NA

cdr3_nt: TGTGCCAGCAGCCCCTTAGCAGGGCGCGGTGTCGCGGAAAAACTGTTTTTT
cdr3_aa: CASSPLAGRGVAEKLFF
cdr3_length: 17
j_call: TRBJ1-4
v_call: TRBV3-1/TRBV3-2
clone_size: NA
d_call: NA

cdr3_nt: TGTGCCAGCAGGCCGGGACAGTATAATTCACCCCTCCACTTT
cdr3_aa: CASRPGQYNSPLHF
cdr3_length: 14
j_call: TRBJ1-6
v_call: TRBV2
clone_size: few
d_call: TRBD1

cdr3_nt: TGTGCCAGCAACATAGGGGGTCAGCCCCAGCATTTT
cdr3_aa: CASNIGGQPQHF
cdr3_length: 12
j_call: TRBJ1-5
v_call: TRBV12-3/TRBV12-4
clone_size: NA
d_call: NA

cdr3_nt: TGTGCCAGCAGAAGAGCAGGGCCCGCTGAAGCTTTCTTT
cdr3_aa: CASRRAGPAEAFF
cdr3_length: 13
j_call: TRBJ1-1
v_call: TRBV5-8
clone_size: NA
d_call: NA

cdr3_nt: TGTGCCAGCAGTGTTGGGACAGGAAATTCACCCCTCCACTTT
cdr3_aa: CASSVGTGNSPLHF
cdr3_length: 14
j_call: TRBJ1-6
v_call: TRBV6-4
clone_size: NA
d_call: TRBD1

cdr3_nt: TGTGCCAGCGTCCGGGGCACCCACGCTCGAATACGCTACTTC
cdr3_aa: CASVRGTHARIRYF
cdr3_length: 14
j_call: TRBJ2-5
v_call: TRBV14
clone_size: NA
d_call: NA

cdr3_nt: TGTGCCAGCAGCTCAGAGACAGGGAACACCGGGGAGCTGTTTTTT
cdr3_aa: CASSSETGNTGELFF
cdr3_length: 15
j_call: TRBJ2-2
v_call: TRBV11-3
clone_size: NA
d_call: NA

cdr3_nt: TGCGCCAGCAGCTTGTCGATTGCAGGGATGAACACTGAAGCTTTCTTT
cdr3_aa: CASSLSIAGMNTEAFF
cdr3_length: 16
j_call: TRBJ1-1
v_call: TRBV5-1
clone_size: NA
d_call: NA

cdr3_nt: TGTGCCATCACTCCGGGACAGGGGGTCCACGAGCAGTACTTC
cdr3_aa: CAITPGQGVHEQYF
cdr3_length: 14
j_call: TRBJ2-7
v_call: TRBV10-3
clone_size: NA
d_call: TRBD1

cdr3_nt: TGTGCCAGCAGTTCTCCGACAGGGGATAATTCACCCCTCCACTTT
cdr3_aa: CASSSPTGDNSPLHF
cdr3_length: 15
j_call: TRBJ1-6
v_call: TRBV27
clone_size: NA
d_call: TRBD1

cdr3_nt: TGTGCCTGGAGTGTAATTGGGGGGACCCAAGAGACCCAGTACTTC
cdr3_aa: CAWSVIGGTQETQYF
cdr3_length: 15
j_call: TRBJ2-5
v_call: TRBV30
clone_size: NA
d_call: NA

cdr3_nt: TGTGCCAGCAGCTCGGGGACGAACACTGAAGCTTTCTTT
cdr3_aa: CASSSGTNTEAFF
cdr3_length: 13
j_call: TRBJ1-1
v_call: TRBV14
clone_size: NA
d_call: NA

cdr3_nt: TGTGCCAGCAGCCCAATGGGGGGCACTGAAGCTTTCTTT
cdr3_aa: CASSPMGGTEAFF
cdr3_length: 13
j_call: TRBJ1-1
v_call: TRBV28
clone_size: NA
d_call: NA

cdr3_nt: TGTGCCAGCAGTTACAGGGGACAGGGAGCTGAAGCTTTCTTT
cdr3_aa: CASSYRGQGAEAFF
cdr3_length: 14
j_call: TRBJ1-1
v_call: TRBV6-5
clone_size: NA
d_call: TRBD1

cdr3_nt: TGCAGTGCCCAGGGGGTTCAGCCCCAGCATTTT
cdr3_aa: CSAQGVQPQHF
cdr3_length: 11
j_call: TRBJ1-5
v_call: TRBV20-1
clone_size: NA
d_call: TRBD1

cdr3_nt: TGTGCCAGCAGTTACCAGCCCGATCAGCCCCAGCATTTT
cdr3_aa: CASSYQPDQPQHF
cdr3_length: 13
j_call: TRBJ1-5
v_call: TRBV6-2/TRBV6-3
clone_size: NA
d_call: NA

cdr3_nt: TGTGCCAGTAGCGCCGGCGGCCTTATGTACCAAGAGACCCAGTACTTC
cdr3_aa: CASSAGGLMYQETQYF
cdr3_length: 16
j_call: TRBJ2-5
v_call: TRBV19
clone_size: NA
d_call: NA

cdr3_nt: TGTGCCAGTAGTATTAGAGGCAGGTCGAACACCGGGGAGCTGTTTTTT
cdr3_aa: CASSIRGRSNTGELFF
cdr3_length: 16
j_call: TRBJ2-2
v_call: TRBV19
clone_size: NA
d_call: NA

cdr3_nt: TGCGCCAGCAGCTCCTCGGCATCCGAGCAGTACTTC
cdr3_aa: CASSSSASEQYF
cdr3_length: 12
j_call: TRBJ2-7
v_call: TRBV5-1
clone_size: NA
d_call: NA

cdr3_nt: TGTGCCAGCAGCTTAGCACAGGGGGGAGAGACCCAGTACTTC
cdr3_aa: CASSLAQGGETQYF
cdr3_length: 14
j_call: TRBJ2-5
v_call: TRBV11-2
clone_size: NA
d_call: TRBD1

cdr3_nt: TGTGCCAGCAGCCCCCTCGTGCCCCCAGATACGCAGTATTTT
cdr3_aa: CASSPLVPPDTQYF
cdr3_length: 14
j_call: TRBJ2-3
v_call: TRBV28
clone_size: NA
d_call: NA

cdr3_nt: TGTGCCAGCAGCCAAGCCTCAATGAGGGGGGCAGCGGGTTATGGCTACACCTTC
cdr3_aa: CASSQASMRGAAGYGYTF
cdr3_length: 18
j_call: TRBJ1-2
v_call: TRBV4-2
clone_size: NA
d_call: NA

cdr3_nt: TGTGCCAGCAGCTTAGAGGTCAGCTATGGCTACACCTTC
cdr3_aa: CASSLEVSYGYTF
cdr3_length: 13
j_call: TRBJ1-2
v_call: TRBV7-9
clone_size: once
d_call: NA

cdr3_nt: TGTGCCAGCAGTGTACGACTAGCGGGGGGGGTAAATGAGCAGTTCTTC
cdr3_aa: CASSVRLAGGVNEQFF
cdr3_length: 16
j_call: TRBJ2-1
v_call: TRBV2
clone_size: few
d_call: TRBD2

cdr3_nt: TGTGCCAGCAGTCCCGGGGCCCTTCTCTACGAGCAGTACTTC
cdr3_aa: CASSPGALLYEQYF
cdr3_length: 14
j_call: TRBJ2-7
v_call: TRBV28
clone_size: NA
d_call: NA

cdr3_nt: TGTGCCAGCAGCCTGGAGGGGGGACAGACCTACGAGCAGTACTTC
cdr3_aa: CASSLEGGQTYEQYF
cdr3_length: 15
j_call: TRBJ2-7
v_call: TRBV6-4
clone_size: NA
d_call: NA

cdr3_nt: TGCGCCAGCAGTACCGGGGGAGACACTGAAGCTTTCTTT
cdr3_aa: CASSTGGDTEAFF
cdr3_length: 13
j_call: TRBJ1-1
v_call: TRBV5-1
clone_size: NA
d_call: NA

cdr3_nt: TGTGCCAGCAGTTTCTATGGAGTCGTCTTAACTAATGAAAAACTGTTTTTT
cdr3_aa: CASSFYGVVLTNEKLFF
cdr3_length: 17
j_call: TRBJ1-4
v_call: TRBV28
clone_size: few
d_call: NA

cdr3_nt: TGTGCCAGCAGCCCAGGGACAGGGTATCATGAGCAGTTCTTC
cdr3_aa: CASSPGTGYHEQFF
cdr3_length: 14
j_call: TRBJ2-1
v_call: TRBV7-6
clone_size: NA
d_call: TRBD1

cdr3_nt: TGTGCCAGCAGCCCACCCGTCCGAGAAGGGGGACATGAAGCTTTCTTT
cdr3_aa: CASSPPVREGGHEAFF
cdr3_length: 16
j_call: TRBJ1-1
v_call: TRBV3-1/TRBV3-2
clone_size: NA
d_call: NA